This T cell receptor (beta chain) was sequenced for a study of a mutant IDH1 vaccine in newly diagnosed glioma. Background on the study: Vaccine dosing followed radiotherapy by 4-6 weeks, or accompanied temozolomide cycles. Standard pretreatment was either radiotherapy, temozolomide, or, for most, radiochemotherapy with temozolomide. Notes on the study in general: Patients showed vaccine-induced immune responses at a rate of around 93%.

Produced via immunoSEQ multiplex PCR; TCRdb's table is partial and in-frame only. The table has some 63,000 clones, roughly 74% seen once. On this clone itself: What it binds is unknown.

The sample's time point: week 35, safety follow-up. Each vaccine dose was 300 ug of mutant IDH1 20-mer peptide, with topical imiquimod. In every donor, the tumor was a new WHO grade 3 or 4 IDH1-mutant, ATRX-lost astrocytoma. V lost 0 bases to trimming and J lost 5 bases; unmatched junction nucleotides: 6. Germline loops: CDR1 SEHNR, CDR2 FQNEAQ (reference sequence). The CDR3 contains 15 residues. Sequenced here: PBMCs, sampled from a glioma patient whose treatment included an IDH1 peptide vaccine. The receptor comes from a man aged 50-60 years with glioma. The chain is built from TRBV7-9 and TRBJ1-1, with 7 bases identical to TRBD1. CDR3 loop: CASSLAKGARTEAFF. CDR3 sequence (DNA): TGTGCCAGCAGCTTAGCTAAGGGGGCGAGGACTGAAGCTTTCTTT.